This T cell receptor (beta chain) was identified during a study of blood T cell repertoires in COVID-19. Across the whole study: The United States, Italy and Spain supplied acute and convalescent COVID-19 samples. The cDNA or gDNA used as material had been derived from T cells, B-cell-depleted T cells, or PBMCs.

The CDR3 length is 17 residues. Germline CDR1 reads SGDLS; CDR2 reads YYNGEE. V was trimmed by 4 bases and J by 0 bases, leaving 17 bases between them. Per the original data handling: Reference gene primer amplification in the assay estimated nucleated cell counts. Assay used: immunoSEQ multiplex PCR; TCRdb lists only in-frame clones, some missing. V and J calls and clone size are copied from that table; D and trimming were computed from the DNA. The sample yields thousands of clones, 75% to 95% seen once. This TCR was recovered from a woman aged 45 to 65 with active COVID-19. The V call is TRBV9, the J call TRBJ1-3, with a weak D call TRBD1 (6 bases). Sequencing was performed on peripheral blood. CDR3 in DNA: TGTGCCAGCAGCACCTCGGGGGCGGGAGTCTCTGGAAACACCATATATTTT. Translating gives CASSTSGAGVSGNTIYF.